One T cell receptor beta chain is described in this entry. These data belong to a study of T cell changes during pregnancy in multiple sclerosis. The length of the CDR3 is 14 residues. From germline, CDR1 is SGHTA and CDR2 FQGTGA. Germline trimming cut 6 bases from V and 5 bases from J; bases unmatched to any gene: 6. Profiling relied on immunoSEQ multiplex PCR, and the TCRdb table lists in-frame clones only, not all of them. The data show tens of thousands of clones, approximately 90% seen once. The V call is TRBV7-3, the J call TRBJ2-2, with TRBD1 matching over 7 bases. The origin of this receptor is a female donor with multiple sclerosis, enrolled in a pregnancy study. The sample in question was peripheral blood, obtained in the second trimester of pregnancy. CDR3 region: CASRPGQLTGELFF. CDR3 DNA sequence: TGTGCCAGCAGGCCGGGACAGCTAACCGGGGAGCTGTTTTTT.